The 28 T cell receptor beta chains reported below all come from one sample, sequenced in a study of shared clonotypes between healthy human individuals. Some clones are missing from TCRdb's copy, which holds only in-frame ones; the method was immunoSEQ multiplex PCR. The table lists approximately 2.3 million clones, approximately 95% of them singletons. The sequenced sample consisted of naive CD4+ T cells from PBMCs. Subset reported: CD45RA+ positively selected. The receptor source for this set is a man younger than 35 in good health. Some clones in this sample may be carry-over from other donors' samples.

The chain is built from TRBV9 and TRBJ1-1; TRBD1 is a possible D gene (5 bases). From germline, CDR1 is SGDLS and CDR2 YYNGEE. The CDR3 sequence is 15 residues long. V gave up 4 bases and J gave up 5 bases, with 18 bases separating them. This CDR3 is CASSPGPRERTEAFF. Written as DNA, the CDR3 is TGTGCCAGCAGCCCGGGGCCGCGAGAGAGAACTGAAGCTTTCTTT. The complete variable domain, with remaining parts taken from reference TRBV9 and TRBJ1-1, reads DSGVTQTPKHLITATGQRVTLRCSPRSGDLSVYWYQQSLDQGLQFLIQYYNGEERAKGNILERFSAQQFPDLHSELNLSSLELGDSALYFCASSPGPRERTEAFFGQGTRLTVV.

The chain carries TRBV5-1 and TRBJ2-3; TRBD2 aligns across 11 bases. V gave up 4 bases and J gave up 2 bases; unmatched junction bases: 9. The CDR3 length is 17 residues. CDR1 is SGHRS, CDR2 YFSETQ, per germline. In nucleotides, the CDR3 is TGCGCCAGCAGCGCAACCGGGACTAGCGGCTACACAGATACGCAGTATTTT. This translates into CASSATGTSGYTDTQYF.

The chain joins TRBV6-6 to TRBJ2-7; 10 bases fit TRBD2. Germline V CDR1 and CDR2: MNHNY, SVGAGI (reference sequence). The J segment lost 3 bases and the V segment lost 6 bases, leaving 8 bases of the junction unmatched. The CDR3 runs to 15 residues. This CDR3 reads CASRKIAGGLYEQYF. The CDR3 region has the DNA TGTGCCAGCAGAAAGATAGCGGGAGGACTCTACGAGCAGTACTTC.

The rearrangement joins TRBV21-1 to TRBJ1-4; TRBD1 is the table's D call and was not checked against the DNA. TRBV21-1 is a known pseudogene. This CDR3 has 15 amino acids. CDR3 bases: TGTGCCAGCAGCCGCCTGGACAGGGAAAATGAAAAACTGTTTTTT. Translating gives CASSRLDRENEKLFF.

This chain uses TRBV6-5 with TRBJ2-1; TRBD1 matches 8 bases. Germline lookup yields CDR1 MNHEY and CDR2 SVGAGI. The CDR3 has 14 amino acids. Trimming cost V 6 bases and J 3 bases; bases outside gene matches: 4. The CDR3 sequence is CASSQGASYNEQFF. For the CDR3, the DNA is TGTGCCAGCAGCCAGGGGGCTAGCTACAATGAGCAGTTCTTC.

The chain combines TRBV2 with TRBJ2-7; 7 nucleotides match TRBD2. The germline V gene has CDR1 SNHLY and CDR2 FYNNEI. This CDR3 has 18 amino acids. V shed 6 bases and J 0 bases; nucleotides not matched to a gene: 17. CDR3 sequence: CASRYRPSDGRFSYEQYF. CDR3 DNA sequence: TGTGCCAGCAGATACAGACCTAGTGACGGGAGGTTCTCCTACGAGCAGTACTTC.

V is TRBV7-3 and J is TRBJ2-2, with 12 bases fitting TRBD2. Germline loops: CDR1 SGHTA, CDR2 FQGTGA. The V gene end was trimmed by 6 bases and the J gene end by 6 bases; junction bases not matched to a gene: 11. The CDR3 totals 17 residues. The chain's CDR3 is CASSLGLAGPRAGELFF. The CDR3 DNA reads TGTGCCAGCAGTTTAGGACTAGCGGGACCGCGAGCCGGGGAGCTGTTTTTT. The whole variable domain, filled in from reference TRBV7-3 and TRBJ2-2, reads GAGVSQTPSNKVTEKGKYVELRCDPISGHTALYWYRQSLGQGPEFLIYFQGTGAADDSGLPNDRFFAVRPEGSVSTLKIQRTERGDSAVYLCASSLGLAGPRAGELFFGEGSRLTVL.

This clone was seen only a few times. The rearrangement links TRBV27 to TRBJ1-5; D ambiguous. V lost 2 bases and J lost 6, with 5 bases in between. This CDR3 contains 12 residues. Germline values: CDR1 MNHEY, CDR2 SMNVEV (reference sequence). Here the CDR3 reads CASSLKGQPQHF. The CDR3 DNA sequence: TGTGCCAGCAGTTTAAAAGGTCAGCCCCAGCATTTT.

J is TRBJ2-5 and V is TRBV5-1, with D maybe TRBD1 (6 bases). This CDR3 is built from 13 residues. The germline gives CDR1 SGHRS, CDR2 YFSETQ. Trimming stripped 4 bases from V and 7 bases from J, with 14 bases between. CDR3 amino acids: CASSVGQQGTQYF. The CDR3, as DNA: TGCGCCAGCAGCGTCGGACAGCAGGGGACCCAGTACTTC.

The genes are TRBV5-1 and TRBJ2-1; 7 nucleotides line up with TRBD2. The CDR3 contains 17 residues. V lost 5 bases, J lost 2 bases, and 13 bases stayed unmatched. Germline V gene data show CDR1 as SGHRS and CDR2 as YFSETQ. The CDR3 reads CASSSPLGGGTYNEQFF. The CDR3 DNA sequence: TGCGCCAGCAGTTCCCCCCTCGGCGGGGGAACCTACAATGAGCAGTTCTTC.

This sequence joins TRBV4-3 and TRBJ2-1; 7 bases line up with TRBD1. J was trimmed by 0 bases and V by 6 bases; bases with no gene match: 5. The CDR3 runs to 15 residues. Germline V gene data show CDR1 as LGHNA and CDR2 as YSLEER. The CDR3 is CASSQTGRSYNEQFF. DNA for the CDR3: TGCGCCAGCAGTCAGACAGGGCGCTCCTACAATGAGCAGTTCTTC.

The chain is built from TRBV6-1 and TRBJ1-5; D gene unclear. Trimming removed 5 bases from V and 0 bases from J, with 8 bases in between. Germline-derived CDR1 and CDR2 are MNHNS and SASEGT. CDR3 size: 14 residues. CDR3 sequence reads: CASSSEISNQPQHF. The CDR3 DNA is TGTGCCAGCAGTTCCGAAATTAGCAATCAGCCCCAGCATTTT.

V and J are TRBV6-1 and TRBJ2-7; 8 nucleotides line up with TRBD1. The CDR3 totals 14 residues. Germline assignment: CDR1 MNHNS and CDR2 SASEGT. V lost 4 bases to trimming and J lost 6 bases; unmatched junction nucleotides: 8. In nucleotides, the CDR3 is TGTGCCAGCAGTGGCCTGGACAGGGTTGGCGAGCAGTACTTC. This codes for CASSGLDRVGEQYF.

This clone was detected only a few times. The chain has TRBV4-2 and TRBJ1-1; D uncertain. CDR1 and CDR2 (germline): LGHNA, YNFKEQ. The CDR3 has 13 residues. Trimming took off 4 bases at V and 6 bases at J, with 12 bases between the two ends. The CDR3 region is CASSPAPNPEAFF. For the CDR3, the DNA is TGTGCCAGCAGCCCGGCCCCTAACCCTGAAGCTTTCTTT.

This clone was counted once. The gene calls are TRBV4-3 and TRBJ2-1, with 7 bases matching TRBD2. There are 18 residues in the CDR3. Per the germline V gene, CDR1 is LGHNA and CDR2 is YSLEER. V dropped 0 bases and J dropped 4; count of bases not matched to a gene: 12. The CDR3 DNA reads as TGCGCCAGCAGCCAAGATCGAAGTGGGAGGGCCTCATACAATGAGCAGTTCTTC. Its translation is CASSQDRSGRASYNEQFF.

This rearrangement joins TRBV7-2 to TRBJ1-1; D not certain. From germline, CDR1 is SGHTA and CDR2 FQGNSA. There are 14 residues in the CDR3. Trimming removed 4 bases at V and 0 bases at J, with 9 bases between. The CDR3: CASSYQPMNTEAFF. The CDR3 DNA reads TGTGCCAGCAGCTATCAGCCCATGAACACTGAAGCTTTCTTT.

This rearrangement joins TRBV18 to TRBJ2-7; D is undetermined. This CDR3 has 13 amino acids. Between the trimmed V and J ends, which lost 3 bases and 4 bases, there was a span of 10 bases. Germline-derived CDR1 and CDR2 are KGHSH and LQKENI. CDR3 DNA sequence: TGTGCCAGCTCACCGTCTGCTAATTACGAGCAGTACTTC. Translation: CASSPSANYEQYF. Together with reference TRBV18 and TRBJ2-7, the CDR3 gives the full variable domain: NAGVMQNPRHLVRRRGQEARLRCSPMKGHSHVYWYRQLPEEGLKFMVYLQKENIIDESGMPKERFSAEFPKEGPSILRIQQVVRGDSAAYFCASSPSANYEQYFGPGTRLTVT.

This chain uses TRBV5-5 with TRBJ1-5, with 11 bases lining up with TRBD1. Germline assignment: CDR1 SGHKS and CDR2 YYEKEE (reference sequence). This CDR3 has 15 residues. J gave up 7 bases and V 0 bases, and 3 bases lay outside the gene matches. The CDR3 here is CASSLAGQGAQPQHF. As DNA, the CDR3 is TGTGCCAGCAGCTTGGCCGGACAGGGGGCACAGCCCCAGCATTTT.

This CDR3 is CASSEGTGATTGELFF. Written as DNA, the CDR3 is TGCGCCAGCAGTGAGGGGACAGGGGCCACCACCGGGGAGCTGTTTTTT. The chain links TRBV10-1 to TRBJ2-2, with TRBD1 identical over 10 bases. The CDR3 is 16 residues long. V lost 2 bases and J lost 4; bases outside the gene matches: 4. CDR1 is WNHNN and CDR2 is SYGVQD in the germline V gene (reference sequence).

This chain joins TRBV28 and TRBJ2-7, with TRBD2 matching over 11 bases. Germline CDR1 is MDHEN and CDR2 is SYDVKM. V shed 6 bases, J shed 6 bases, and the junction held 7 bases outside the gene matches. This CDR3 is built from 14 residues. The CDR3 spells CASRTGTSGFEQYF. The CDR3 DNA reads as TGTGCCAGCAGGACCGGGACTAGCGGCTTCGAGCAGTACTTC.

The J gene is TRBJ2-2, the V gene TRBV7-8, with unresolved D. Germline lookup yields CDR1 SGHVS and CDR2 FQNEAQ. The CDR3 is made up of 16 amino acids. Trimming cost V 5 bases and J 1 base, with 14 bases left between them. The CDR3, as DNA: TGTGCCAGCAGCCCCCGTTCGCATATGAACACCGGGGAGCTGTTTTTT. It is translated as CASSPRSHMNTGELFF. The full variable domain, completed using reference TRBV7-8 and TRBJ2-2, is GAGVSQSPRYKVAKRGQDVALRCDPISGHVSLFWYQQALGQGPEFLTYFQNEAQLDKSGLPSDRFFAERPEGSVSTLKIQRTQQEDSAVYLCASSPRSHMNTGELFFGEGSRLTVL.

J is TRBJ1-4 and V is TRBV6-5, with TRBD1 as a possible D gene (6 bases). V was clipped by 10 bases and J by 8 bases, with 20 bases between them. The CDR3 is 14 amino acids. Germline V gene sequence: CDR1 MNHEY, CDR2 SVGAGI. The CDR3 DNA follows: TGTGCCACTCGTACGGGGGGGGCGCGGGAAAAACTGTTTTTT. Amino acid sequence: CATRTGGAREKLFF.

The chain links TRBV6-1 to TRBJ2-5, with D perhaps TRBD1 (7 bases). The CDR3 has 15 residues. Between the trimmed V and J ends, which lost 8 bases and 5 bases, there was a span of 21 bases. The germline V gene has CDR1 MNHNS and CDR2 SASEGT. The CDR3: CASGRGGGVRETQYF. CDR3 in DNA: TGTGCCAGCGGGCGAGGGGGCGGGGTGCGGGAGACCCAGTACTTC.

The chain links TRBV28 to TRBJ2-3; 8 nucleotides line up with TRBD1. V gave up 6 bases and J gave up 3 bases; unmatched junction bases: 8. The length of the CDR3 is 15 residues. From germline, CDR1 is MDHEN and CDR2 SYDVKM. CDR3 in amino acids: CASSRGQGRTDTQYF. CDR3 sequence (DNA): TGTGCCAGCAGCCGCGGACAGGGACGGACAGATACGCAGTATTTT.

The J gene is TRBJ1-5, the V gene TRBV6-1; TRBD1 matches at 8 bases. The CDR3 is 15 residues long. In germline, CDR1 is MNHNS, CDR2 SASEGT. V was pared by 3 bases and J by 3 bases, with 4 bases of the junction left unmatched. CDR3 nucleotides: TGTGCCAGCAGTGACAGGGGGCTAAACAATCAGCCCCAGCATTTT. This translates into CASSDRGLNNQPQHF.

J is TRBJ2-7 and V is TRBV15; 9 bases are a match to TRBD2. In germline, CDR1 is LNHNV, CDR2 YYDKDF (reference sequence). V trimming: 1 base; J trimming: 1 base; junction bases outside the gene matches: 5. This CDR3 is built from 16 residues. The CDR3 protein is CATSRGYLAGSYEQYF. Here the CDR3 DNA reads TGTGCCACCAGCAGAGGATATCTAGCGGGATCCTACGAGCAGTACTTC.

The chain recombines TRBV6-1 with TRBJ2-7, with 8 nucleotides matching TRBD1. The ends lost 7 bases at V and 0 bases at J; junction bases unmatched: 5. Germline V gene lookup returns CDR1 MNHNS and CDR2 SASEGT. CDR3 size: 14 residues. The CDR3 DNA reads TGTGCCAGCACGGGACAGGCCTCCTCCTACGAGCAGTACTTC. It translates to CASTGQASSYEQYF.

This clone has a single count. The V call is TRBV6-1, the J call TRBJ2-3, with 8 bases lining up with TRBD2. The V segment lost 6 bases and the J segment 4 bases; nucleotides outside the gene matches: 9. Germline-derived CDR1 and CDR2 are MNHNS and SASEGT. This CDR3 spans 15 amino acids. The CDR3: CASSFSSGPSDTQYF. DNA of the CDR3: TGTGCCAGCAGCTTCTCTAGCGGGCCCTCAGATACGCAGTATTTT.